The 28 T cell receptor beta chains reported below all come from one sample, sequenced in a study of tumor-infiltrating lymphocytes in primary liver carcinoma. cDNA specific to TCR beta was made from approximately 0.55 ug of total RNA, with a constant-region primer employed for priming. Three nested multiplex PCR rounds, a slightly modified ARM-PCR, produced the libraries for TCR beta. Rounds one and two of PCR, each of around 9 cycles, were primed with TRBV1-TRBV30 forward primers and a C-beta reverse primer. From the multiplex PCR reads, TCRdb called clonotypes with MiXCR, one entry per CDR3 protein. The data contain fewer than 350,000 distinct CDR3 sequences, 50% to 70% of them singletons. They got blood RNA out of unsorted whole blood and also pulled out germline DNA. The sequenced sample was peripheral blood. These receptors all stem from a man aged 40-49 years with primary liver carcinoma and hepatitis B virus infection.

The V and J genes are TRBV6-1 and TRBJ1-4; D gene unclear. This CDR3 comprises 11 residues. CDR1 and CDR2 from the germline V gene are MNHNS and SASEGT. V was clipped by 9 bases and J by 5 bases, with 7 bases between them. The CDR3 spells CASSNNEKLFF. DNA of the CDR3: TGTGCCAGTAGTAACAATGAAAAACTGTTTTTT.

The chain links TRBV5-1 to TRBJ2-1, with 9 bases lining up with TRBD2. Germline lookup yields CDR1 SGHRS and CDR2 YFSETQ. J gave up 0 bases and V 6 bases, and 13 bases lay outside the gene matches. This CDR3 comprises 18 residues. The CDR3 protein is CASNLSLAGRYSYNEQFF. CDR3 bases: TGCGCCAGCAACTTAAGTCTAGCGGGGAGATACTCCTACAATGAGCAGTTCTTC.

In regard to this clonotype: An end of the junction does not agree with germline; a read error may underlie this. The chain couples TRBV29-1 to TRBJ1-1; D call uncertain. CDR3 length: 15 amino acids. The germline gives CDR1 SQVTM, CDR2 ANQGSEA. The CDR3 coding sequence is TGCGGCGCTCGGGCGGGGTGGGGAATGAACACTGAAGCCTTCTTT. Translation gives CGARAGWGMNTEAFF.

As regards this clonotype: The final CDR3 position lacks the conserved phenylalanine or tryptophan, pointing to a likely read error. This rearrangement joins TRBV11-2 to TRBJ2-7, with 8 bases matching TRBD2. The CDR3 is 15 amino acids. CDR1 is SGHAT and CDR2 is FQNNGV in the germline V gene. Written as DNA, the CDR3 is TGTGGCAGCAGCCCGGGACTAGAGAAATCCTACGAGCAGTACCTC. This encodes CGSSPGLEKSYEQYL.

This clonotype was recorded many times. The chain has TRBV12-3 or TRBV12-4 and TRBJ2-1; D may be TRBD1 or TRBD2 (5 bases each). V was trimmed by 5 bases and J by 3 bases, leaving 14 bases between them. The length of the CDR3 is 15 residues. The CDR3, as DNA: TGTGCCAGCAGTAGGCCGACTGGGGGCTACAATGAGCAGTTCTTC. Amino acids: CASSRPTGGYNEQFF.

This clonotype was observed at least ten times. This sequence joins TRBV7-8 and TRBJ2-1, with TRBD2 matching over 11 bases. V dropped 2 bases and J dropped 8; count of bases not matched to a gene: 5. CDR3 length: 15 residues. Germline V gene sequence: CDR1 SGHVS, CDR2 FQNEAQ. CDR3 protein: CASSLFSGRADEQFF. For the CDR3, the DNA is TGTGCCAGCAGCTTATTTAGCGGGAGGGCCGATGAGCAGTTCTTC. Supplemented by reference TRBV7-8 and TRBJ2-1, the full variable domain reads GAGVSQSPRYKVAKRGQDVALRCDPISGHVSLFWYQQALGQGPEFLTYFQNEAQLDKSGLPSDRFFAERPEGSVSTLKIQRTQQEDSAVYLCASSLFSGRADEQFFGPGTRLTVL.

This chain joins TRBV4-1 and TRBJ2-7, with 10 bases fitting TRBD2. The CDR3 covers 17 residues. Germline CDR1 MGHRA, CDR2 YSYEKL. This CDR3 is CASCQVYSGRPSYEQYF. The CDR3 coding sequence is TGCGCTAGCTGCCAAGTCTATAGCGGGAGGCCCTCCTACGAGCAGTACTTC.

In the case of this clonotype: One base away lies a much larger clone, so this may be a sequencing read error. The V gene is TRBV6-6, the J gene TRBJ2-1; 9 bases agree with TRBD1. Germline assignment: CDR1 MNHNY and CDR2 SVGAGI (reference sequence). This CDR3 is built from 18 residues. CDR3 loop: CASTYTGGTGRPYNEQFF. The CDR3 DNA sequence: TGTGCCAGCACTTACACAGGGGGCACGGGCCGCCCCTACAATGAGCAGTTCTTC.

The chain joins TRBV5-4 to TRBJ2-3; TRBD2 aligns across 8 bases. Germline values: CDR1 SGHNT, CDR2 YYREEE (reference sequence). V lost 9 bases, J lost 5 bases, and 14 bases stayed unmatched. This CDR3 is 15 amino acids long. This CDR3 is CANSLGTRIGDTQYF. CDR3 DNA sequence: TGTGCCAACAGTCTCGGGACTAGGATTGGAGATACGCAGTATTTT.

This clonotype was seen many times. As DNA, the CDR3 is TGCAGCGCCATCAACTCGAACACTGAAGCTTTCTTT. This gives the protein CSAINSNTEAFF. The rearrangement joins TRBV29-1 to TRBJ1-1; no definite D call. Germline V gene sequence: CDR1 SQVTM, CDR2 ANQGSEA. Trimming stripped 7 bases from V and 1 base from J, with 10 bases between. The CDR3 contains 12 residues. The full variable domain, in which reference TRBV29-1 and TRBJ1-1 provide the parts outside the CDR3, is SAVISQKPSRDICQRGTSLTIQCQVDSQVTMMFWYRQQPGQSLTLIATANQGSEATYESGFVIDKFPISRPNLTFSTLTVSNMSPEDSSIYLCSAINSNTEAFFGQGTRLTVV.

As for this clonotype: This may be a read error, as it is one base from a much larger clone. This chain uses TRBV6-1 with TRBJ1-1; no clear D gene. The CDR3 loop spans 13 amino acids. V lost 10 bases, J lost 5 bases, and 17 bases lay in between. Per the germline V gene, CDR1 is MNHNS and CDR2 is SASEGT. CDR3 protein: CANSHTRRTEAFF. As DNA, the CDR3 is TGTGCCAACTCCCACACTCGGAGGACTGAAGCTTTCTTT.

This clonotype appeared a few times. V usage is TRBV5-4 and J usage is TRBJ2-1, with D hard to call. The CDR3 sequence is 14 residues long. Germline CDR1 reads SGHNT; CDR2 reads YYREEE (reference sequence). Between the trimmed V and J ends, which lost 7 bases and 8 bases, there was a span of 19 bases. This CDR3 reads CASRLHYKSYEQFF. The CDR3, as DNA: TGTGCCAGCCGCCTCCACTACAAGAGCTATGAGCAGTTCTTC.

With respect to this clonotype: This is likely a read error, given that the CDR3 carries no conserved phenylalanine or tryptophan at its end. CDR3 amino acids: CASSRTGTETQYI. The CDR3, as DNA: TGTGCCAGCAGCCGAACCGGGACAGAGACCCAGTACATC. This chain connects TRBV12-3 or TRBV12-4 to TRBJ2-5; either TRBD1 or TRBD2 may fit D (5 bases each). Trimming removed 6 bases from V and 4 bases from J, with 12 bases in between. The CDR3 length is 13 residues.

Comments on this clonotype: A single base separates this from a much larger clone, so it may be a read error. This chain connects TRBV6-1 to TRBJ1-1, with D possibly matching TRBD1 (5 bases). Germline-derived CDR1 and CDR2 are MNHNS and SASEGT. This CDR3 spans 15 amino acids. Trimming took 7 bases from V and 0 from J, leaving 15 bases between them. The CDR3 bases are TGTGCCAGCACTAGGGGACCTCAGGTGAACACTGAAGCTTTCTTT. It yields the protein CASTRGPQVNTEAFF.

This clonotype was recorded only once. A read error may account for a junction end that differs from germline. The V gene is TRBV12-3 or TRBV12-4, the J gene TRBJ1-1; unclear D gene. The CDR3 runs 15 residues. The CDR3 is CASSLGQLLNAEAFF. The DNA of the CDR3 is TGTGCCAGCAGTTTAGGACAACTGTTGAACGCTGAAGCTTTCTTT.

A word on this clonotype: One junction end does not reproduce the germline sequence, and a read error may be involved. The CDR3 here is CVSNPGTGVETQYF. Written as DNA, the CDR3 is TGCGTCAGCAACCCCGGGACAGGGGTAGAGACCCAGTACTTC. The chain combines TRBV11-1 with TRBJ2-5; TRBD1 matches at 10 bases. The CDR3 runs 14 residues. Germline loops: CDR1 SGHAT, CDR2 FQDESV (reference sequence). Full variable domain (rest looked up from reference TRBV11-1 and TRBJ2-5): EAEVAQSPRYKITEKSQAVAFWCDPISGHATLYWYRQILGQGPELLVQFQDESVVDDSQLPKDRFSAERLKGVDSTLKIQPAELGDSAMYLCVSNPGTGVETQYFGPGTRLLVL.

On this clonotype: A much larger clone sits a single nucleotide away, making a read error possible. The chain has TRBV6-1 and TRBJ2-3; D gene ambiguous. The CDR3 runs 13 residues. CDR1 and CDR2 (germline): MNHNS, SASEGT. Trimming cost V 8 bases and J 5 bases, with 14 bases left between them. CDR3 sequence (DNA): TGTGCCAGCTGGTGGAGCGTTGTAGATACGCAGTATTTT. It specifies CASWWSVVDTQYF.

As for this clonotype: One base away lies a much larger clone, so this may be a sequencing read error. This chain connects TRBV4-2 to TRBJ2-3; possible D gene TRBD1, 6 bases. The CDR3 consists of 15 residues. The V gene's germline CDR1 is LGHNA and CDR2 YNFKEQ. The CDR3 region is CVSSQDRTAPDTQYF. The DNA for the CDR3 is TGTGTCAGCAGCCAAGATAGGACAGCCCCAGATACGCAGTATTTT.

With regard to this clonotype: It may be a read error: a sequence one base away is much more abundant. The chain links TRBV12-3 or TRBV12-4 to TRBJ2-5; a possible D gene is TRBD2 (6 bases). This CDR3 region has 15 residues. Trimming took 5 bases from V and 2 from J, leaving 15 bases between them. The CDR3 loop reads CASSLLAGQQETQYF. In DNA form, the CDR3 reads TGTGCCAGCAGTCTCTTGGCGGGGCAGCAAGAGACCCAGTACTTC.

The chain has TRBV5-1 and TRBJ2-1; D gene ambiguous. The CDR3 length is 15 residues. Trimming cost V 4 bases and J 3 bases, with 14 bases left between them. CDR1 is SGHRS and CDR2 is YFSETQ in the germline V gene. In DNA, the CDR3 is TGCGCCAGCAGCCAGGACCGGGTCGACTACAATGAGCAGTTCTTC. It yields the protein CASSQDRVDYNEQFF. The whole variable domain, remainder taken from reference TRBV5-1 and TRBJ2-1, is KAGVTQTPRYLIKTRGQQVTLSCSPISGHRSVSWYQQTPGQGLQFLFEYFSETQRNKGNFPGRFSGRQFSNSRSEMNVSTLELGDSALYLCASSQDRVDYNEQFFGPGTRLTVL.

This clonotype was found a few times. This chain links TRBV6-6 with TRBJ2-3; the D is unclear. The V end lost 5 bases, the J end lost 2 bases, and 11 bases lay between the germline ends. Germline loops: CDR1 MNHNY, CDR2 SVGAGI (reference sequence). CDR3 size: 14 residues. The CDR3 region is CASSQAFSTDTQYF. CDR3 bases: TGTGCCAGCAGTCAGGCCTTCTCCACAGATACGCAGTATTTT.

Of note for this clonotype: This may come from a read error, since a much larger clone is one base off. The genes are TRBV4-2 and TRBJ2-2; tentatively, D is TRBD2 (5 bases). V was pared by 3 bases and J by 6 bases, with 17 bases between. Germline V lookup: CDR1 LGHNA, CDR2 YNFKEQ. This CDR3 contains 16 residues. CDR3: CASSQTGLAIAGELFF. For the CDR3, the DNA is TGTGCCAGCAGCCAGACCGGCCTAGCCATAGCCGGGGAGCTGTTTTTT.

The rearrangement uses TRBV5-1 and TRBJ2-7; tentatively, D is TRBD1 (5 bases). The V gene lost 1 base and the J gene lost 1 base, with 9 bases spanning the gap. There are 14 residues in the CDR3. Looked up from germline, CDR1 is SGHRS and CDR2 is YFSETQ. CDR3 sequence reads: CASSLLTESYEQYF. The CDR3 nucleotides read TGCGCCAGCAGCTTGCTGACAGAGTCCTACGAGCAGTACTTC. The full variable domain, with the rest looked up from reference TRBV5-1 and TRBJ2-7, is KAGVTQTPRYLIKTRGQQVTLSCSPISGHRSVSWYQQTPGQGLQFLFEYFSETQRNKGNFPGRFSGRQFSNSRSEMNVSTLELGDSALYLCASSLLTESYEQYFGPGTRLTVT.

Turning to this clonotype: A much larger clone lies one base from this, so it may be a read error. V gene TRBV29-1 combines with J gene TRBJ2-5; 14 positions match TRBD2. Germline assignment: CDR1 SQVTM and CDR2 ANQGSEA. The CDR3 runs 15 residues. The CDR3 DNA reads as TGCAGCGCAAACGGACTAGCGGGAGGTGCTGAGACCCAGTGCTTC. Its protein is CSANGLAGGAETQCF.

The genes are TRBV14 and TRBJ2-2; no definite D call. The germline V gene encodes CDR1 SGHDN and CDR2 FVKESK. There are 16 residues in the CDR3. V was trimmed by 3 bases and J by 2 bases, leaving 13 bases between them. CDR3 sequence reads: CASSHRVGSNTGELFF. The CDR3 DNA sequence: TGTGCCAGCAGCCATCGGGTCGGCAGTAACACCGGGGAGCTGTTTTTT.

As regards this clonotype: A single base separates this from a much larger clone, so it may be a read error. This rearrangement joins TRBV12-3 or TRBV12-4 to TRBJ2-7, with D possibly matching TRBD2 (6 bases). This CDR3 is 13 amino acids long. The CDR3 loop reads CASTSTSSYEEYF. CDR3 in DNA: TGTGCCAGTACGAGCACTAGCTCCTACGAGGAGTACTTC.

This clonotype has just a few counts. The chain is built from TRBV7-9 and TRBJ2-1; D gene unclear. The V end lost 5 bases, the J end lost 8 bases, and 10 bases lay between the germline ends. The CDR3 length is 12 residues. Germline-derived CDR1 and CDR2 are SEHNR and FQNEAQ (reference sequence). In DNA form, the CDR3 reads TGTGCCAGCAGCCTCCAGTCCGATGAGCAGTTCTTC. This translates into CASSLQSDEQFF. Full variable domain (outside the CDR3, taken from reference TRBV7-9 and TRBJ2-1): DTGVSQNPRHKITKRGQNVTFRCDPISEHNRLYWYRQTLGQGPEFLTYFQNEAQLEKSRLLSDRFSAERPKGSFSTLEIQRTEQGDSAMYLCASSLQSDEQFFGPGTRLTVL.

The chain uses TRBV6-5 and TRBJ2-3; D is unclear. The germline V gene has CDR1 MNHEY and CDR2 SVGAGI. The CDR3 has 16 amino acids. V gave up 6 bases and J gave up 0 bases, with 16 bases separating them. The CDR3, as DNA: TGTGCCAGCAGGAAAACCTTACTGGGGAGCACAGATACGCAGTATTTT. It yields the protein CASRKTLLGSTDTQYF.